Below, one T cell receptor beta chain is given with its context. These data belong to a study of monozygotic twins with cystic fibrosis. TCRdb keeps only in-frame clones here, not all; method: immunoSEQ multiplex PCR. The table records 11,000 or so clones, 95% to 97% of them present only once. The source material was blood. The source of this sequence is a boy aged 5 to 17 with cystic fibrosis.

The CDR3 loop is CASKKTGGREAFF. CDR3 in DNA: TGTGCCAGCAAGAAAACAGGGGGCCGTGAAGCTTTCTTT. J is TRBJ1-1 and V is TRBV5-8, with TRBD1 identical over 9 bases. Trimming removed 6 bases from V and 7 bases from J; junction bases left unmatched: 7. This CDR3 spans 13 amino acids. CDR1 is SGHTS and CDR2 is YDEGEE in the germline V gene.